These T cell receptor beta chains were read from a single sample in a study of blood T cell repertoires in COVID-19. This table comes from immunoSEQ multiplex PCR, and its TCRdb copy is limited to in-frame clones, with some not included. Among fewer than 250,000 clones listed, 75% to 85% were seen once. The sample consisted of peripheral blood. Source of these receptors: a woman in her seventies with acute or convalescent COVID-19. Each CDR3 is given with its conserved first and last residue. D genes are given only for firm matches. Size tells how often a clone was seen (once, few, many) or the class of an expanded clone, and some rows leave it out.

>few|TRBV6-5|TRBJ1-6|TRBD1
CASTTGQGSVSPLHF
TGTGCCAGCACTACCGGACAGGGAAGTGTTTCACCCCTCCACTTT
>.|TRBV20-1|TRBJ2-7|TRBD1
CSAGTGGEYF
TGCAGTGCGGGAACAGGGGGCGAGTACTTC
>.|TRBV7-9|TRBJ1-2|TRBD1
CASSLGRDRPNYGYTF
TGTGCCAGCAGCTTAGGCCGGGACAGACCCAACTATGGCTACACCTTC
>few|TRBV7-2|TRBJ2-7|TRBD1
CASSLDGVRGRNEQYF
TGTGCCAGCAGCTTAGACGGGGTCAGGGGGCGGAACGAGCAGTACTTC
>.|TRBV6-5|TRBJ1-2|.
CAGGTDFYGYTF
TGTGCCGGCGGGACGGATTTCTATGGCTACACCTTC
>.|TRBV7-2|TRBJ2-7|.
CASSLSLAAYEQYF
TGTGCCAGCAGCTTATCCCTAGCCGCCTACGAGCAGTACTTC
>.|TRBV3-1/TRBV3-2|TRBJ1-2|.
CASSLLRGANYGYTF
TGTGCCAGCAGCCTACTCCGTGGAGCTAACTATGGCTACACCTTC
>.|TRBV19|TRBJ1-6|.
CASSIRDKNSPLHF
TGTGCCAGTAGTATCAGGGACAAGAATTCACCCCTCCACTTT
>.|TRBV4-1|TRBJ1-5|.
CASSPWLSNQPQHF
TGCGCCAGCAGCCCGTGGCTCAGCAATCAGCCCCAGCATTTT
>once|TRBV18|TRBJ1-6|TRBD1
CASSPDRGSTPLHF
TGTGCCAGCTCACCTGACAGGGGTAGTACACCCCTCCACTTT